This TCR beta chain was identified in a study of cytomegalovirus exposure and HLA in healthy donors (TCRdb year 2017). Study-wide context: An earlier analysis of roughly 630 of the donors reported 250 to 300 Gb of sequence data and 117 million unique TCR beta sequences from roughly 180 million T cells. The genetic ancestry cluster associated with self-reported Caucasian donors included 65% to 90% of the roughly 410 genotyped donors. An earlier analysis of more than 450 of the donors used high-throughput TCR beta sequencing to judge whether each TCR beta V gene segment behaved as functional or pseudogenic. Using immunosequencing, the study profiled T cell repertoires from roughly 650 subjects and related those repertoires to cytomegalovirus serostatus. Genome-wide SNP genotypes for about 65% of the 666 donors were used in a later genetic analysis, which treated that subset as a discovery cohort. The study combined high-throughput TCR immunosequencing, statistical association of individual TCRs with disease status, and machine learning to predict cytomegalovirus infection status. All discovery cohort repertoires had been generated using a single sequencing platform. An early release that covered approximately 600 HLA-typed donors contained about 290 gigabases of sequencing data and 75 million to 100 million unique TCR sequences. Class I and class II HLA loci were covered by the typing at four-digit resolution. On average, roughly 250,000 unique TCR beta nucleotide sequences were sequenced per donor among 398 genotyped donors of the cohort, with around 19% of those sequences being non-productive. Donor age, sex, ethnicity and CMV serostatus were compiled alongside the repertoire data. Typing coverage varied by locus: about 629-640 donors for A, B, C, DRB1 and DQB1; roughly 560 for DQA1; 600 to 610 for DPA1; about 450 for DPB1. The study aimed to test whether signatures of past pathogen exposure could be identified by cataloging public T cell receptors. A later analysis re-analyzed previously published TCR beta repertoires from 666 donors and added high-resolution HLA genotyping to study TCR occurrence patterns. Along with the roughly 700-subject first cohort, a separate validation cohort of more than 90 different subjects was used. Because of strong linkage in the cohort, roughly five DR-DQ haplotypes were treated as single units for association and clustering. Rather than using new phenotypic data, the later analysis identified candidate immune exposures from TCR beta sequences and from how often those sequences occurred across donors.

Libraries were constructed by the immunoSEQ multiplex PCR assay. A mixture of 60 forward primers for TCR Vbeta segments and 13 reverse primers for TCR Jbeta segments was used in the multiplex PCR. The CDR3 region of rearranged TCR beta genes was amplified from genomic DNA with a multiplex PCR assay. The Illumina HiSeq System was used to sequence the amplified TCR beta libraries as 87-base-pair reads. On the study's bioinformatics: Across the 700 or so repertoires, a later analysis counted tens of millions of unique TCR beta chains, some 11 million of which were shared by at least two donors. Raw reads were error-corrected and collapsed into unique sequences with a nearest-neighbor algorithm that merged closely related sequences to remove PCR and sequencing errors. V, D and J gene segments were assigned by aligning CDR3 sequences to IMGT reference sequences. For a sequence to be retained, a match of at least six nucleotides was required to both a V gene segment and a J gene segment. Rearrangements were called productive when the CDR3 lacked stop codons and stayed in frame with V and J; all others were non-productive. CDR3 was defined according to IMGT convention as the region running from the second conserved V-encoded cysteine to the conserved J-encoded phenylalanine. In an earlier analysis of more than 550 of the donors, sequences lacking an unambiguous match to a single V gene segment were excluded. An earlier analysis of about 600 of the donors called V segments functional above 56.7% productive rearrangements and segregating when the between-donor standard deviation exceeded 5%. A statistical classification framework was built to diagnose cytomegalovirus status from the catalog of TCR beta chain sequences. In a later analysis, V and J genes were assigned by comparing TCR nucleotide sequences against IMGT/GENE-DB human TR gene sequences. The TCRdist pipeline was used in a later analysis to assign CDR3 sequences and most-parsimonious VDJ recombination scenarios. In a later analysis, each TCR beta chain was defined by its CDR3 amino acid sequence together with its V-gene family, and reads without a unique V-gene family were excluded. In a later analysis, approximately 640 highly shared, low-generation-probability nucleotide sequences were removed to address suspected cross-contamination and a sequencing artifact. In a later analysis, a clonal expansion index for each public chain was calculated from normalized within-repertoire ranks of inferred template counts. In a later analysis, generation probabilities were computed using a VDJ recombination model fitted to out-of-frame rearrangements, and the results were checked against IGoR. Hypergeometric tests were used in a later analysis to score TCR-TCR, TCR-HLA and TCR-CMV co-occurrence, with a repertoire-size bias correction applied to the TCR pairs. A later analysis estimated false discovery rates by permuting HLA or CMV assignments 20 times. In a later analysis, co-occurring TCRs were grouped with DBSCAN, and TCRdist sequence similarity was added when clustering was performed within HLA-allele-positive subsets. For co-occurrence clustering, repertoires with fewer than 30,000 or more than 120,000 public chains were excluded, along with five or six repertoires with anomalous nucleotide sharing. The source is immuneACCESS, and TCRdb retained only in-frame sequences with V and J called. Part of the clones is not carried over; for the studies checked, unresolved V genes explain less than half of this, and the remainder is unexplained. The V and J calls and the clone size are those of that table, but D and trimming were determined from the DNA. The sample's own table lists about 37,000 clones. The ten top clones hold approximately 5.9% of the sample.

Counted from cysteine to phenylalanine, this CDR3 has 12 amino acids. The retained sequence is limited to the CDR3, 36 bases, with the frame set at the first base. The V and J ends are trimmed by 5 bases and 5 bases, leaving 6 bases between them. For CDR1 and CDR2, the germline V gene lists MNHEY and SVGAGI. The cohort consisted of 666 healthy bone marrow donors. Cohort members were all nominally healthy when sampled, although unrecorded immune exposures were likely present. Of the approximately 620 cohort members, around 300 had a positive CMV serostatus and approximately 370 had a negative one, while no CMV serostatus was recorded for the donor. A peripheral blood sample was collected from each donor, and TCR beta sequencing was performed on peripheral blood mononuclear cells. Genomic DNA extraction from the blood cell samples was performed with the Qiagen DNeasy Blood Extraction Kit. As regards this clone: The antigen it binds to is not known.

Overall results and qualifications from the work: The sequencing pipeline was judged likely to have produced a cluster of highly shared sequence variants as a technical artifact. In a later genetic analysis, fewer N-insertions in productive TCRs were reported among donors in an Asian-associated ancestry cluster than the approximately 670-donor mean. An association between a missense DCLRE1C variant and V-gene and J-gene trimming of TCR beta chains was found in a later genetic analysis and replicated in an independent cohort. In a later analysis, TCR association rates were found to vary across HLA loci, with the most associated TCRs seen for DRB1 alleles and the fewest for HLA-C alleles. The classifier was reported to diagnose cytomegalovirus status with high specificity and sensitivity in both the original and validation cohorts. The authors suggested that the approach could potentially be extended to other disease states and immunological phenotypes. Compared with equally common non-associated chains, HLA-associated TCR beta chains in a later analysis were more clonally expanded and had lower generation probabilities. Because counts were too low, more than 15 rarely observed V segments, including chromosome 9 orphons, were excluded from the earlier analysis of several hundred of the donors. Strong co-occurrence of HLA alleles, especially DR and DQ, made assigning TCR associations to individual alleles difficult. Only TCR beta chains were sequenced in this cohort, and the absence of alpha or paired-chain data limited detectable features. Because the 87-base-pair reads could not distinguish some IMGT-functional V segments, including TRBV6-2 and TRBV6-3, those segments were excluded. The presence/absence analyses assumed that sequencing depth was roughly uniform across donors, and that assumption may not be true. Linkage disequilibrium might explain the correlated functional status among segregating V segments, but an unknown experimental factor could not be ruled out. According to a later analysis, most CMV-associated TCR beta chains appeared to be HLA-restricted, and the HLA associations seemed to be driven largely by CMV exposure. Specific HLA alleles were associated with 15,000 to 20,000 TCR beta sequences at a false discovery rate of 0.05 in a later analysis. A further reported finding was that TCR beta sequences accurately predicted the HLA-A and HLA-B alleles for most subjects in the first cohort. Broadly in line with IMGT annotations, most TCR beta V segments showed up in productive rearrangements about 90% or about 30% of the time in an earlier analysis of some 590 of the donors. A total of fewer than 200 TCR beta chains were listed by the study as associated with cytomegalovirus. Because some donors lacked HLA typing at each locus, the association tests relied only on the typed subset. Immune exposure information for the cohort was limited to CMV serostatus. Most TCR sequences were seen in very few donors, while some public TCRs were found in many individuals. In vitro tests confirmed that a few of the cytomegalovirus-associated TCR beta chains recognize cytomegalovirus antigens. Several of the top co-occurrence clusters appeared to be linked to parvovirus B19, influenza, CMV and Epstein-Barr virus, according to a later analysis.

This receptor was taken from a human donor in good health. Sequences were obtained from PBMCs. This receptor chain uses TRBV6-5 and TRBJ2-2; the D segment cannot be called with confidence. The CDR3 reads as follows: CASSQITGELFF. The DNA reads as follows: TGTGCCAGCAGTCAGATTACCGGGGAGCTGTTTTTT.